These T cell receptor beta chains were read from a single sample in a study of blood T cells in healthy people across ages. TCRdb re-called the 5' RACE reads through MiXCR, storing one row per CDR3 protein. Of 1.2 million to 1.5 million distinct CDR3 sequences listed, roughly 59% are singletons. The specimen sequenced was blood. Receptor source: a man aged 18 to 29 in good health. Both conserved end residues are part of each CDR3. Fields, in order: D gene, J gene, clone size, V gene, CDR3 DNA, CDR3 protein. A D gene is named only where the DNA matches it firmly. Clone size is stated in some rows and not others, as once, few, many or a class when expanded.

-,TRBJ2-7,-,TRBV28,TGTGCCAGCACCTTCCGAGGAAGACTAGTCCCGACCTACGAGCAGTACTTC,CASTFRGRLVPTYEQYF
-,TRBJ1-4,-,TRBV28,TGTGCCAGCAGCCCGTTGGTGGGTCGGCGAGAAAAACTGTTTTTT,CASSPLVGRREKLFF
-,TRBJ2-1,few,TRBV13,TGTGCCAGCAGCTTAATAGCGGTCAGCTCCTACAATGAGCAGTTCTTC,CASSLIAVSSYNEQFF
-,TRBJ1-2,-,TRBV28,TGTGCCAGTACACCGGGGGGGGCTAGGTATGGCTACACCTTC,CASTPGGARYGYTF
TRBD1,TRBJ2-7,few,TRBV7-7,TGTGCTAGCAGCTCAGGACAGGGGTCGGTCGAGCAGTACTTC,CASSSGQGSVEQYF
TRBD1,TRBJ2-7,-,TRBV9,TGTGCCAGCAGCGTAGAAGGGGGCGGACTCTACGACGAGCAGTACTTC,CASSVEGGGLYDEQYF
-,TRBJ2-7,-,TRBV6-2/TRBV6-3,TGTGCCAGCAGTTTTGGAAGCGACCGTGGTTACGAGCAGTACTTC,CASSFGSDRGYEQYF
-,TRBJ2-1,few,TRBV5-1,TGCGCCAGCAGCTTGGTGGAGGGAGGTGACTACAATGAGCAGTTCTTC,CASSLVEGGDYNEQFF
TRBD2,TRBJ2-7,-,TRBV29-1,TGCAGCGCCGACGGACTAGCGGACGAGCAGTACTTC,CSADGLADEQYF
-,TRBJ2-3,-,TRBV29-1,TGCAGCACCGGGGGACATGGGGACAGCACAGATACGCAGTATTTT,CSTGGHGDSTDTQYF
TRBD2,TRBJ2-3,-,TRBV7-6,TGTGCCAGCAGCTTAGAACCCCTAGCGGGAGTGGCAGATACGCAGTATTTT,CASSLEPLAGVADTQYF
-,TRBJ2-4,-,TRBV6-5,TGTGCCAGCAGTTACTCCAGCCCCCGGGACACGAGAGAAAACATTCAGTACTTC,CASSYSSPRDTRENIQYF
TRBD1,TRBJ2-7,few,TRBV6-6,TGTGCCAGCAGCGACACAGGGGGCTCCTACGAGCAGTACTTC,CASSDTGGSYEQYF
TRBD1,TRBJ2-7,few,TRBV5-5,TGTGCCAGCAGCTTGGGGACAGGGGCTAGCTACGAGCAGTACTTC,CASSLGTGASYEQYF
TRBD2,TRBJ2-7,few,TRBV28,TGTGCCAGCAGACCTCTAGCGGGACTAGACTCCTACGAGCAGTACTTC,CASRPLAGLDSYEQYF
-,TRBJ1-1,-,TRBV7-9,TGTGCCAGCAGCTTAGCAGTGCATATGAACACTGAAGCTTTCTTT,CASSLAVHMNTEAFF
-,TRBJ1-1,-,TRBV5-1,TGCGCCAGCAGCTTGCTCTGGGGGCCGAACACTGAAGCTTTCTTT,CASSLLWGPNTEAFF
TRBD1,TRBJ2-7,-,TRBV6-1,TGTGCCAGCAGGGAACTCCGGGACAGGCTTGGCGAGCAGTACTTC,CASRELRDRLGEQYF
-,TRBJ1-3,-,TRBV2,TGTGCCAGCAGTGAAGACAGAACTCTCTCTGGAAACACCATATATTTT,CASSEDRTLSGNTIYF
-,TRBJ2-1,-,TRBV4-3,TGCGCCAGCAGCCCTTTAGGGACGCAAGACAATGAGCAGTTCTTC,CASSPLGTQDNEQFF